The clone carrying this T cell receptor beta chain appeared a few times. Its matching antigen is unknown. Findings of the study overall: Tumor Treg TCRs overlapped most with tumor naive CD4+ cells. Tumor memory CD4+ T cell TCR gene usage was found to cluster with blood and lymph node memory CD4+ cells and with lymph node naive CD4+ cells. The larger-cohort validation was restricted to a single TCR beta V-J rearrangement rather than whole repertoires.

The CDR3 spans 14 residues. Germline lookup yields CDR1 SGHKS and CDR2 YYEKEE (reference sequence). V was cut by 3 bases and J by 0 bases, with 10 bases left in between. Constant-region reverse primers amplified full-length variable regions, followed by semi-nested Nested Universal Primer A PCR. TCRdb processed the 5' RACE reads anew with MiXCR; each CDR3 protein has one entry. The table lists about 57,000 distinct CDR3 sequences, 28% of them singletons. Input material: tumor-infiltrating memory CD4+ T cells sorted from the breast tumor. Specified subset: memory CD4+ T cells, CD4+CD45RO+CD25-. This chain links TRBV5-5 with TRBJ2-7, with D unclear. The receptor comes from a female donor with breast cancer. The CDR3 region has the DNA TGTGCCAGCAGCTACCAAGAAGGCTCCTACGAGCAGTACTTC. Protein sequence: CASSYQEGSYEQYF.